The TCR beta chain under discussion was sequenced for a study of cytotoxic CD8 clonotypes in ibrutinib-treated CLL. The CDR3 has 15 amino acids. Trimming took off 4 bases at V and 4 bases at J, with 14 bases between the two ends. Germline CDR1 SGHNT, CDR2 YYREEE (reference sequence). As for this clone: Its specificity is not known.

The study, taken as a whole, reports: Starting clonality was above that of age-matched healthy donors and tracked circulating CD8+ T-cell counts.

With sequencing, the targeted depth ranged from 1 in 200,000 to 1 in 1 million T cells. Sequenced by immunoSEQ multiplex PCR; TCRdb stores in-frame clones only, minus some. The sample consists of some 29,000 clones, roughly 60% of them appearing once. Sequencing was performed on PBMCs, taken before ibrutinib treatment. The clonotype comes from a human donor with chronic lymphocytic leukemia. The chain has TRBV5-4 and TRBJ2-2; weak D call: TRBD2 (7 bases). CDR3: CASSAEGEGTGELFF. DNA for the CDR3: TGTGCCAGCAGCGCCGAGGGGGAGGGCACCGGGGAGCTGTTTTTT.